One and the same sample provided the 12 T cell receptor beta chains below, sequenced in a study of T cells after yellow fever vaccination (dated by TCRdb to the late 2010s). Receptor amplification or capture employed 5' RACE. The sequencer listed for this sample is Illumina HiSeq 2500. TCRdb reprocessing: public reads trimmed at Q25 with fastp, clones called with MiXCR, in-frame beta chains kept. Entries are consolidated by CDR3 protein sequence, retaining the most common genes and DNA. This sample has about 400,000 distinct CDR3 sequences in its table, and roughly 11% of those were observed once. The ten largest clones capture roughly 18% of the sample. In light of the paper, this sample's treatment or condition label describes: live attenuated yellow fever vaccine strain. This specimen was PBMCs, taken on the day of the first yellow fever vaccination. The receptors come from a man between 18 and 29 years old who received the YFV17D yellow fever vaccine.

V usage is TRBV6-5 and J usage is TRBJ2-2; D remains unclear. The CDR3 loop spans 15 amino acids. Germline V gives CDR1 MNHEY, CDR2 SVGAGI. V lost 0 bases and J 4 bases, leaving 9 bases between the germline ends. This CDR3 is CASSYSRQTTGELFF. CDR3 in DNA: TGTGCCAGCAGTTACTCGAGGCAAACCACCGGGGAGCTGTTTTTT.

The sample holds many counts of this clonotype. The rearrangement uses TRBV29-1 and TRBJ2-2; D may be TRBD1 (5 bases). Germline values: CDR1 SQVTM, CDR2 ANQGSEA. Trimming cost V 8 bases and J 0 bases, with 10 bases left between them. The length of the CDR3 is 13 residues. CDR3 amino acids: CSFRDSNTGELFF. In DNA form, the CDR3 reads TGCAGCTTCAGGGATTCGAACACCGGGGAGCTGTTTTTT.

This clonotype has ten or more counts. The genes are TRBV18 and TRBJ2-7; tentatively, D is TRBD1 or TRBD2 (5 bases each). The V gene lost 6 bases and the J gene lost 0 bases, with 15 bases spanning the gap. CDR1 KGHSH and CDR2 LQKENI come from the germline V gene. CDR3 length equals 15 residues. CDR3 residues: CASSRAPGSSYEQYV. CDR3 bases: TGTGCCAGCTCCCGGGCCCCAGGGAGCTCCTACGAGCAGTACGTC.

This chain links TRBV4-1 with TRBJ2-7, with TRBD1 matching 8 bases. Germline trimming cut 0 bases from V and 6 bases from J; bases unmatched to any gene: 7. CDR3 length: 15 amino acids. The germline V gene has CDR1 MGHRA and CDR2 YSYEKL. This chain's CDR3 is CASSQDQQGGVEQYV. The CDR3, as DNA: TGCGCCAGCAGCCAAGATCAACAGGGGGGAGTCGAGCAGTACGTC.

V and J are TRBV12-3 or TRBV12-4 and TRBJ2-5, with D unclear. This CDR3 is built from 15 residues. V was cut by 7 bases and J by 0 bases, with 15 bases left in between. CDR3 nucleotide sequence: TGTGCCAGCACCCTACAAACCTCTTACCAAGAGACCCAGTACTTC. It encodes CASTLQTSYQETQYF.

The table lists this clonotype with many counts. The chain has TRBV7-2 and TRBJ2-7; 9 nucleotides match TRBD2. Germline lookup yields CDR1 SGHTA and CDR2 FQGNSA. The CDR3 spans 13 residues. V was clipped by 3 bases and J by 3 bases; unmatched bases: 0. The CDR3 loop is CASSFSGGYEQYF. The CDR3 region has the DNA TGTGCCAGCAGCTTTAGCGGGGGCTACGAGCAGTACTTC.

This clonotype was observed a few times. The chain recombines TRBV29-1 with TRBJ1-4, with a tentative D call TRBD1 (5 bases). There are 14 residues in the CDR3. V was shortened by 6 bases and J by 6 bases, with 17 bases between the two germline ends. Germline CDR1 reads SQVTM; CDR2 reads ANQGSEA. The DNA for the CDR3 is TGCAGCGTCAAACGGGACCCCTCGGATGAAAAACTGTTTTTT. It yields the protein CSVKRDPSDEKLFF. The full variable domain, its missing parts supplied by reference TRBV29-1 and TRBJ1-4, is SAVISQKPSRDICQRGTSLTIQCQVDSQVTMMFWYRQQPGQSLTLIATANQGSEATYESGFVIDKFPISRPNLTFSTLTVSNMSPEDSSIYLCSVKRDPSDEKLFFGSGTQLSVL.

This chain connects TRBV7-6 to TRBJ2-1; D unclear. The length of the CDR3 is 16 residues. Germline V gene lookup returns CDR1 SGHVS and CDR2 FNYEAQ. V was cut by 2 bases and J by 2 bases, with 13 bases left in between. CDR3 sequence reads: CASSLTADGPYNEQFF. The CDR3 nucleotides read TGTGCCAGCAGCTTAACCGCCGATGGTCCCTACAATGAGCAGTTCTTC.

The CDR3 spells CASGYISRPQETQYF. DNA of the CDR3: TGCGCCAGCGGATACATCTCGAGGCCCCAAGAGACCCAGTACTTC. The chain has TRBV5-1 and TRBJ2-5; the D is unclear. The germline V gene encodes CDR1 SGHRS and CDR2 YFSETQ. The V gene lost 7 bases and the J gene lost 1 base, with 17 bases spanning the gap. The CDR3 contains 15 residues.

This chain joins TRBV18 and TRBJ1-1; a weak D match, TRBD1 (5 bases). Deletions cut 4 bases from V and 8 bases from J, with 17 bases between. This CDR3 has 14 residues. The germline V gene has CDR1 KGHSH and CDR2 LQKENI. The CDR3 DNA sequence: TGTGCCAGCTCACGGGGGTTAAATTTTCACGAAGCTTTCTTT. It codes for CASSRGLNFHEAFF.

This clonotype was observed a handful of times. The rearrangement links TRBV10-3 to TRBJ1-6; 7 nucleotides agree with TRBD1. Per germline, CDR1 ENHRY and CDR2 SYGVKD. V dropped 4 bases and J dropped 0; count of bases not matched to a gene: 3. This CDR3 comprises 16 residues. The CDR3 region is CAISVRDSSYNSPLHF. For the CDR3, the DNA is TGTGCCATCAGTGTTCGGGACAGCTCCTATAATTCACCCCTCCACTTT.

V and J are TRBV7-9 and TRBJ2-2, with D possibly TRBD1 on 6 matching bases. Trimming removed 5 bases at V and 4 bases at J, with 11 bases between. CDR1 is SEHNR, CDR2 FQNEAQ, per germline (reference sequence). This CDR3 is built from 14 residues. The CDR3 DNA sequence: TGTGCCAGCAGCCCCCAGGGGCTCACCGGGGAGCTGTTTTTT. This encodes CASSPQGLTGELFF.